Below, 29 T cell receptor beta chains from the same sample are listed, as sequenced in a study of CD4+ T cells in melanoma. Assay: immunoSEQ multiplex PCR; the TCRdb copy retains only in-frame clones and omits some. The table lists 11,000 or so clones, around 66% of them singletons. The specimen was cells from a culture (not recorded whether cultured in vitro). These receptor sequences come from a human donor with melanoma.

The chain has TRBV4-1 and TRBJ2-3; no firm D call. The CDR3 consists of 13 residues. Trimming shortened V by 0 bases and J by 4 bases, and 5 bases separated the two germline ends. CDR1 MGHRA and CDR2 YSYEKL come from the germline V gene. CDR3 in DNA: TGCGCCAGCAGCCAAGATCCAGCAGATACGCAGTATTTT. Its protein is CASSQDPADTQYF.

The gene calls are TRBV5-1 and TRBJ2-1; D remains unclear. The CDR3 extends over 11 amino acids. Looked up from germline, CDR1 is SGHRS and CDR2 is YFSETQ. The V and J ends lost 0 bases and 10 bases respectively, with 5 bases between them. The CDR3 sequence: CASSLDKEQFF. The CDR3 DNA reads TGCGCCAGCAGCTTGGATAAAGAGCAGTTCTTC.

This chain links TRBV10-1 with TRBJ2-2; D unresolved. The CDR3 runs 14 residues. The V end was cut by 3 bases, the J end by 6 bases, with 11 bases between. Per germline, CDR1 WNHNN and CDR2 SYGVQD (reference sequence). The CDR3, as DNA: TGCGCCAGCAGTGACCACGATAAGGCCGGGGAGCTGTTTTTT. Translated: CASSDHDKAGELFF.

In this sample, this clone turned up a few times. V usage is TRBV18 and J usage is TRBJ1-5; TRBD1 might be the D (5 bases). The V end was cut by 5 bases, the J end by 7 bases, with 12 bases between. The germline gives CDR1 KGHSH, CDR2 LQKENI. The CDR3 runs to 13 residues. CDR3 in amino acids: CASSEGTIQPQHF. CDR3 nucleotides: TGTGCCAGCTCAGAGGGGACGATCCAGCCCCAGCATTTT.

The V gene is TRBV18, the J gene TRBJ2-5; D is ambiguous. Per germline, CDR1 KGHSH and CDR2 LQKENI. The CDR3 sequence is 13 residues long. Trimming cost V 0 bases and J 5 bases, with 7 bases left between them. CDR3 in amino acids: CASSPPSYETQYF. CDR3 nucleotide sequence: TGTGCCAGCTCACCACCGTCCTACGAGACCCAGTACTTC.

The chain is built from TRBV6-1 and TRBJ1-4; D may be TRBD1 (5 bases). The CDR3 totals 15 residues. CDR1 is MNHNS, CDR2 SASEGT, per germline. Trimming took off 3 bases at V and 7 bases at J, with 15 bases between the two ends. The CDR3 loop reads CASSDLGPWGEKLFF. CDR3 in DNA: TGTGCCAGCAGTGACCTGGGACCGTGGGGTGAAAAACTGTTTTTT.

V and J are TRBV11-2 and TRBJ1-3; D possibly corresponds to TRBD1 (5 bases). The germline V gene has CDR1 SGHAT and CDR2 FQNNGV. V gave up 1 base and J gave up 0 bases, with 10 bases separating them. The CDR3 loop spans 16 amino acids. The CDR3 DNA sequence: TGTGCCAGCAGCTTAGTGGGACGAATCTCTGGAAACACCATATATTTT. It codes for CASSLVGRISGNTIYF.

V gene TRBV10-3 combines with J gene TRBJ2-1, with D possibly TRBD1 on 5 matching bases. Germline values: CDR1 ENHRY, CDR2 SYGVKD. The CDR3 sequence is 12 residues long. V shed 10 bases and J shed 6 bases, with 13 bases lying between them. CDR3 bases: TGTGCCACCCAGGGTCCTAGCAATGAGCAGTTCTTC. Translated, it gives CATQGPSNEQFF.

The V call is TRBV4-2, the J call TRBJ1-1; D is possibly TRBD1 (5 bases). Germline V gene lookup returns CDR1 LGHNA and CDR2 YNFKEQ. V was shortened by 6 bases and J by 6 bases, with 14 bases between the two germline ends. The CDR3 runs to 13 residues. Here the CDR3 DNA reads TGTGCCAGCAGGCGGGCCGGGGCGGCTGAAGCTTTCTTT. Translating it yields CASRRAGAAEAFF.

J is TRBJ2-3 and V is TRBV7-2, with D perhaps matching TRBD1 (5 bases). The CDR3 is made up of 16 amino acids. Germline V CDR1 and CDR2: SGHTA, FQGNSA. Trimming pared 3 bases from V and 0 bases from J, leaving 13 bases between. CDR3 DNA: TGTGCCAGCAGCTTGTGGGGCGCCCTGAGCACAGATACGCAGTATTTT. Its protein is CASSLWGALSTDTQYF.

V and J are TRBV1 and TRBJ2-5. TRBV1 is termed a pseudogene. The CDR3 consists of 18 residues. The CDR3, as DNA: TGCACCAGCAGCCAAGTTCGGCCGGATTTCGTACGGTGCGAGACCCAGTACTTC. This encodes CTSSQVRPDFVRCETQYF.

As concerns this clone: Other DNA sequences within the sample encode an identical CDR3. The chain uses TRBV5-1 and TRBJ2-5, with TRBD1 identical over 7 bases. In germline, CDR1 is SGHRS, CDR2 YFSETQ. The junction had 1 base not matched to a gene; V was cut back by 4 bases and J by 1 base. The CDR3 is made up of 13 amino acids. The CDR3 here is CASSPGGQETQYF. In DNA, the CDR3 is TGCGCCAGCAGCCCAGGGGGCCAAGAGACCCAGTACTTC. Combining the CDR3 with reference TRBV5-1 and TRBJ2-5 gives the whole variable domain KAGVTQTPRYLIKTRGQQVTLSCSPISGHRSVSWYQQTPGQGLQFLFEYFSETQRNKGNFPGRFSGRQFSNSRSEMNVSTLELGDSALYLCASSPGGQETQYFGPGTRLLVL.

This chain connects TRBV10-3 to TRBJ1-2; a possible D gene is TRBD1 (6 bases). Germline CDR1 and CDR2: ENHRY and SYGVKD. CDR3 size: 14 residues. Trimming took 0 bases from V and 4 from J, leaving 9 bases between them. DNA of the CDR3: TGTGCCATCAGTGAGTCGGGGGGCCTCTATGGCTACACCTTC. Encoded protein: CAISESGGLYGYTF.

This chain links TRBV10-3 with TRBJ2-6; D is undetermined. This CDR3 region has 14 residues. The germline CDR1 and CDR2 sequences are ENHRY and SYGVKD. V lost 6 bases to trimming and J lost 1 base, with 7 bases between them. The CDR3 here is CAISPGSGANVLTF. Here the CDR3 DNA reads TGTGCCATCAGCCCTGGGTCTGGGGCCAACGTCCTGACTTTC.

This clone was recorded only once. The V and J genes are TRBV7-3 and TRBJ2-2; tentatively, D is TRBD2 (5 bases). The germline CDR1 and CDR2 sequences are SGHTA and FQGTGA. The CDR3 has 15 amino acids. V was trimmed by 5 bases and J by 3 bases, leaving 13 bases between them. The CDR3 DNA follows: TGTGCCAGCAGCCCCGGACTGGTCTACACCGGGGAGCTGTTTTTT. It is translated as CASSPGLVYTGELFF.

This chain uses TRBV6-1 with TRBJ1-4; possible D gene TRBD1, 6 bases. This CDR3 is built from 11 residues. The V end was cut by 8 bases, the J end by 10 bases, with 11 bases between. Germline CDR1 is MNHNS and CDR2 is SASEGT. The CDR3 DNA sequence: TGTGCCAGCTCGAGAGGGGGAAAACTGTTTTTT. Amino acid sequence: CASSRGGKLFF.

This clone has more than one count but fewer than ten. The V call is TRBV6-1, the J call TRBJ2-7; maybe TRBD1 (5 bases). CDR3 length: 11 amino acids. Germline V lookup: CDR1 MNHNS, CDR2 SASEGT. V was trimmed by 11 bases and J by 3 bases, leaving 11 bases between them. CDR3 sequence: CAADSYYEQYF. The CDR3 DNA reads TGTGCCGCCGACAGTTACTACGAGCAGTACTTC.

The gene calls are TRBV5-6 and TRBJ2-3; TRBD2 is a possible D gene (6 bases). Trimming shortened V by 1 base and J by 4 bases, and 7 bases separated the two germline ends. In germline, CDR1 is SGHDT, CDR2 YYEEEE. The CDR3 contains 13 residues. The CDR3 is CASSLPGADTQYF. For the CDR3, the DNA is TGTGCCAGCAGCTTGCCGGGGGCAGATACGCAGTATTTT.

The gene calls are TRBV2 and TRBJ2-1; D gene unclear. Trimming took 5 bases from V and 8 from J, leaving 13 bases between them. Germline CDR1 is SNHLY and CDR2 is FYNNEI. The CDR3 is 13 amino acids. The CDR3 loop is CASSYLVGDEQFF. Here the CDR3 DNA reads TGTGCCAGCAGTTACCTGGTCGGCGATGAGCAGTTCTTC.

Only one count was recorded for this clone. The V gene is TRBV5-1, the J gene TRBJ1-6; 7 nucleotides agree with TRBD1. After removal of 3 bases from V and 0 bases from J, the junction contained 3 bases not matched to a gene. The CDR3 is 16 amino acids. Germline V lookup: CDR1 SGHRS, CDR2 YFSETQ. CDR3 in amino acids: CASSWGDSSYNSPLHF. CDR3 coding DNA: TGCGCCAGCAGCTGGGGGGACAGCTCCTATAATTCACCCCTCCACTTT. The variable domain in full, with the rest retrieved from reference TRBV5-1 and TRBJ1-6, is KAGVTQTPRYLIKTRGQQVTLSCSPISGHRSVSWYQQTPGQGLQFLFEYFSETQRNKGNFPGRFSGRQFSNSRSEMNVSTLELGDSALYLCASSWGDSSYNSPLHFGNGTRLTVT.

The sample holds one count of this clone. The rearrangement links TRBV5-1 to TRBJ2-5; D call uncertain. The end of the DNA is better explained by TRBJ2-7, so the J call may be wrong. The CDR3 has 14 residues. CDR1 and CDR2 (germline): SGHRS, YFSETQ. CDR3 amino acids: CASSAHDATYEQYF. CDR3 in DNA: TGCGCCAGCAGCGCCCACGACGCCACCTACGAGCAGTACTTC.

The chain has TRBV7-8 and TRBJ1-2; D perhaps matches TRBD1 (6 bases). Trimming stripped 1 base from V and 4 bases from J, with 13 bases between. The CDR3 loop spans 15 amino acids. From germline, CDR1 is SGHVS and CDR2 FQNEAQ. The chain's CDR3 is CASSLVLGGSYGYTF. The CDR3 nucleotides read TGTGCCAGCAGCTTAGTCCTCGGGGGCTCCTATGGCTACACCTTC.

V and J are TRBV18 and TRBJ1-5, with D tentatively TRBD1 (5 bases). Between the trimmed V and J ends, which lost 2 bases and 6 bases, there was a span of 14 bases. The CDR3 runs to 15 residues. Germline assignment: CDR1 KGHSH and CDR2 LQKENI. DNA for the CDR3: TGTGCCAGCTCACCATCCGACAGTCGTTTTCAGCCCCAGCATTTT. As protein: CASSPSDSRFQPQHF.

The V and J genes are TRBV2 and TRBJ2-7; D gene uncertain. The V end was cut by 4 bases, the J end by 0 bases, with 10 bases between. Germline CDR1 SNHLY, CDR2 FYNNEI. The CDR3 length is 14 residues. The CDR3 loop is CASSAKGLSYEQYF. The CDR3 nucleotides are TGTGCCAGCAGTGCAAAAGGCCTCTCCTACGAGCAGTACTTC.

This chain uses TRBV10-2 with TRBJ2-3; 12 bases are a match to TRBD2. With V trimmed by 5 bases and J by 4 bases, 13 bases remained unmatched. The germline V gene has CDR1 WSHSY and CDR2 SAAADI. CDR3 length: 18 amino acids. The CDR3 loop is CASSKTSGGTAGADTQYF. The CDR3, as DNA: TGCGCCAGCAGTAAAACTAGCGGGGGGACGGCTGGTGCAGATACGCAGTATTTT.

This clone appeared a few times. This chain uses TRBV2 with TRBJ1-1; no reliable D call. The CDR3 has 12 amino acids. The germline V gene has CDR1 SNHLY and CDR2 FYNNEI. V dropped 7 bases and J dropped 8 bases, with 14 bases sitting between them. As DNA, the CDR3 is TGTGCCAGCAATAGGCTTGGCAGCGAAGCTTTCTTT. Translation gives CASNRLGSEAFF.

The chain recombines TRBV19 with TRBJ1-1; TRBD1 is a possible D gene (5 bases). Germline V gene data show CDR1 as LNHDA and CDR2 as SQIVND (reference sequence). V was trimmed by 4 bases and J by 3 bases, leaving 18 bases between them. The CDR3 consists of 16 residues. For the CDR3, the DNA is TGTGCCAGTAGTACCCGACAGCGAAGGAGGGACACTGAAGCTTTCTTT. Amino acid sequence: CASSTRQRRRDTEAFF.

This clone is classed as medium-sized (0.01 to 0.1%). This chain uses TRBV2 with TRBJ1-2; TRBD1 matches at 7 bases. V lost 4 bases to trimming and J lost 8 bases; unmatched junction nucleotides: 10. The CDR3 is 14 amino acids. Looked up from germline, CDR1 is SNHLY and CDR2 is FYNNEI. The CDR3 sequence: CASSALGQTGGYTF. In nucleotides, the CDR3 is TGTGCCAGCAGTGCCCTGGGACAGACAGGCGGCTACACCTTC.

The rearrangement joins TRBV29-1 to TRBJ1-1; tentatively, D is TRBD1 (6 bases). The V and J ends lost 5 bases and 1 base respectively, with 17 bases between them. This CDR3 is built from 15 residues. Germline-derived CDR1 and CDR2 are SQVTM and ANQGSEA. This CDR3 is CSVLRGGQSNTEAFF. The CDR3 nucleotides are TGCAGCGTTCTCCGAGGAGGACAGTCGAACACTGAAGCTTTCTTT.